This TCR beta chain was recorded in a study of blood T cell repertoires in COVID-19. Overall study context: Sample material is recorded as cDNA or gDNA derived from T cells, B-cell-depleted T cells, or PBMCs.

Authors' analysis steps: The authors estimated nucleated cell counts from reference gene primer amplification. This table comes from immunoSEQ multiplex PCR, and its TCRdb copy is limited to in-frame clones, with some not included. V and J calls and clone size are given by that table; D and trimming were obtained from the DNA. The sample gives about 49,000 clones, 85% to 95% of which show up once; 3.1% is in the top ten. CDR3 size: 15 residues. CDR1 and CDR2 (germline): MNHEY, SMNVEV (reference sequence). Trimming removed 3 bases from V and 1 base from J, with 9 bases in between. This clone was seen just once.

Input material: peripheral blood. This chain connects TRBV27 to TRBJ2-2, with TRBD1 as a possible D gene (6 bases). The receptor was isolated from a human donor in a cohort sampled during active COVID-19. The CDR3 is CASSFHRENTGELFF. DNA of the CDR3: TGTGCCAGCAGTTTCCACAGGGAGAACACCGGGGAGCTGTTTTTT.